This section outlines one T cell receptor (beta chain) sequence together with its context. Its target is unknown. The data are from a study of OX40 agonist ivuxolimab in advanced cancers. Study-wide findings and caveats: With doses of 0.1 to 3.0 mg/kg, CD4+ and CD8+ blood T cells had undergone clonal expansion by week 6. In general, CD8+ T cells held more expanded clones than CD4+ did, on average. The 0.1-3.0 mg/kg partial responders had among the lowest clonal expansion.

Libraries were prepared by immunoSEQ multiplex PCR; TCRdb keeps only in-frame clonotypes and omits some of them. This sample has about 75,000 clones, with 90% found just once. The TCR was taken from an adult with an advanced solid tumor such as melanoma, head and neck, liver or kidney cancer. The input for sequencing was CD4+ or CD8+ T cells sorted from blood, taken in a trial of the OX40 agonist ivuxolimab.

The CDR3 nucleotides are TGTGCCAGCAGTGAAGCGGGAGGGGTTGGAAACACCATATATTTT. Encoded protein: CASSEAGGVGNTIYF. This chain links TRBV2 with TRBJ1-3; possible D gene TRBD1, 5 bases. Trimming left V 0 bases short and J 3 bases short, with 9 bases between. CDR1 is SNHLY, CDR2 FYNNEI, per germline. The CDR3 contains 15 residues.